This paragraph covers one T cell receptor beta chain sequence. The data were obtained in a study of blood T cell repertoires in COVID-19. The germline V gene encodes CDR1 MNHEY and CDR2 SVGEGT. Unmatched junction bases numbered 8, after V lost 2 bases and J lost 5 bases. The CDR3 contains 16 residues. Clones were sequenced by immunoSEQ multiplex PCR, and TCRdb holds only the in-frame ones, with some missing. The top ten clones hold roughly a tenth of a sample with 99,000 or so clones, more than 80% of them seen once. The rearrangement links TRBV6-2 or TRBV6-3 to TRBJ2-7; 11 positions agree with TRBD1. Specimen: peripheral blood. This clonotype was obtained from a woman in her 70s with acute or convalescent COVID-19. This CDR3 reads CASSYLSDRGQNEQYF. The DNA for the CDR3 is TGTGCCAGCAGTTACCTCTCGGACAGGGGGCAGAACGAGCAGTACTTC.